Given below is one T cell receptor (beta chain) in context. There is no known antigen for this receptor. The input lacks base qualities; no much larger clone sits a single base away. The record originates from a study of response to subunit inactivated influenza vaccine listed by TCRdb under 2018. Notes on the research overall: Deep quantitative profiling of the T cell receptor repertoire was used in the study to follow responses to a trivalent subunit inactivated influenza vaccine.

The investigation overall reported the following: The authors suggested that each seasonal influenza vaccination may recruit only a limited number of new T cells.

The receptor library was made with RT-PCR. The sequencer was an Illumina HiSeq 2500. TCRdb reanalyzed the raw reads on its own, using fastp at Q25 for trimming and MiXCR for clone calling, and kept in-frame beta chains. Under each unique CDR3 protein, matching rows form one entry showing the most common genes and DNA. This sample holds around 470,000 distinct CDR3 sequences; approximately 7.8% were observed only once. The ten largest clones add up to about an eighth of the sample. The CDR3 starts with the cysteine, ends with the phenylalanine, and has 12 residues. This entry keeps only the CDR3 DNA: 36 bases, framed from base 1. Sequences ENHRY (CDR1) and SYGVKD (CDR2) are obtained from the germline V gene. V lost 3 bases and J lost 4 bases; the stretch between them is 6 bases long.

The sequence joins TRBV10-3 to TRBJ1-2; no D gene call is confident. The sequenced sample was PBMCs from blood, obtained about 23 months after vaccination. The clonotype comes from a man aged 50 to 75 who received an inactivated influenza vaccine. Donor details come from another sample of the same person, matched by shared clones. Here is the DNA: TGTGCCATCAGTGACCGAGGCTATGGCTACACCTTC. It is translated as CAISDRGYGYTF.